Following are 13 T cell receptor beta chains from one sample sequenced in a study of identical twins (dated by TCRdb to about 2016). The library was prepared using 5' RACE. TCRdb shows the sequencer as Illumina HiSeq 2000. TCRdb trimmed public reads at Q25 via fastp, called clones via MiXCR and kept in-frame beta chains. For every CDR3 protein sequence, its rows merge into one entry that carries the most common genes and DNA. The sample contains about 1.7 million distinct CDR3 sequences, about 32% of them found a single time. 0.25% to 0.3% of the sample lies in the top ten. Input material: cord blood. The source is a newborn girl in good health.

The V call is TRBV6-1, the J call TRBJ2-7; 7 bases are shared with TRBD1. This CDR3 comprises 14 residues. Unmatched junction bases numbered 5, after V lost 4 bases and J lost 2 bases. CDR1 is MNHNS and CDR2 is SASEGT in the germline V gene. The CDR3 nucleotides are TGTGCCAGCAGTGGCGGACAGGTTACCTACGAGCAGTACTTC. As protein: CASSGGQVTYEQYF.

This clonotype has just a few counts. This chain uses TRBV9 with TRBJ1-2; no reliable D call. The germline V gene has CDR1 SGDLS and CDR2 YYNGEE. This CDR3 region has 13 residues. Trimming shortened V by 1 base and J by 0 bases, and 4 bases separated the two germline ends. CDR3 sequence (DNA): TGTGCCAGCAGCGTACTGGCTAACTATGGCTACACCTTC. Translating it yields CASSVLANYGYTF.

The rearrangement links TRBV7-2 to TRBJ2-4; D remains ambiguous. The DNA end is more similar to TRBJ2-5, so the J call may be wrong. This CDR3 contains 13 residues. CDR1 is SGHTA and CDR2 is FQGNSA in the germline V gene. DNA of the CDR3: TGTGCCAGCAGCTCCGACCCTCCGAGGACCCAGTACTTC. Residues: CASSSDPPRTQYF.

The table lists this clonotype with a few counts. The chain is built from TRBV27 and TRBJ2-7, with D hard to call. Matching the DNA end better, TRBJ2-5 makes the J call doubtful. The CDR3 loop spans 15 amino acids. Germline assignment: CDR1 MNHEY and CDR2 SMNVEV (reference sequence). Here the CDR3 DNA reads TGTGCCAGCAGTTTATACCCCGGCAACGGCGAGACCCAGTACTTC. Amino acid sequence: CASSLYPGNGETQYF.

This clonotype came up a few times. V and J are TRBV28 and TRBJ2-5, with 11 bases fitting TRBD2. From germline, CDR1 is MDHEN and CDR2 SYDVKM. This CDR3 has 16 residues. Trimming at V came to 1 base and at J to 4 bases, leaving 5 bases not matched to a gene. The CDR3 DNA reads TGTGCCAGCAGTTTATTTAGCGGGAGGGTAGGAGAGACCCAGTACTTC. This sequence encodes CASSLFSGRVGETQYF.

This clonotype appeared a few times. CDR3 protein: CSARDSSGYEQYF. Here the CDR3 DNA reads TGCAGTGCTAGAGATTCTAGCGGGTACGAGCAGTACTTC. J is TRBJ2-7 and V is TRBV20-1, with TRBD2 matching 8 bases. The CDR3 loop spans 13 amino acids. Germline CDR1 DFQATT, CDR2 SNEGSKA (reference sequence). J gave up 4 bases and V 0 bases, and 2 bases lay outside the gene matches.

The chain carries TRBV28 and TRBJ1-5; tentative D call: TRBD1 (6 bases). This CDR3 has 14 residues. Trimming stripped 6 bases from V and 3 bases from J, with 12 bases between. CDR1 MDHEN and CDR2 SYDVKM come from the germline V gene. The CDR3 DNA reads TGTGCCAGCAGAGCAGGGGCCTTCAATCAGCCCCAGCATTTT. This gives the protein CASRAGAFNQPQHF.

The chain carries TRBV2 and TRBJ1-2; the D gene is possibly TRBD1 (6 bases). This CDR3 contains 13 residues. Germline V lookup: CDR1 SNHLY, CDR2 FYNNEI. Trimming left V 3 bases short and J 6 bases short, with 11 bases between. CDR3: CASSEDRADGYTF. In DNA form, the CDR3 reads TGTGCCAGCAGTGAGGACAGAGCCGATGGCTACACCTTC.

The chain recombines TRBV24-1 with TRBJ1-5, with D maybe TRBD1 (5 bases). V dropped 0 bases and J dropped 8 bases, with 13 bases sitting between them. The CDR3 runs 15 residues. The germline V gene encodes CDR1 KGHDR and CDR2 SFDVKD. CDR3 protein: CATSDLLWDGEPQHF. CDR3 nucleotides: TGTGCCACCAGTGATTTGCTTTGGGACGGAGAGCCCCAGCATTTT.

This clonotype has just a few counts. This rearrangement joins TRBV3-1 to TRBJ2-7; D assignment may be TRBD1 or TRBD2 (5 bases each). Germline CDR1 is LGHDT and CDR2 is YNNKEL (reference sequence). The CDR3 has 18 residues. The ends were cut back, 0 bases at V and 4 bases at J, with 22 bases in the middle. The CDR3 loop reads CASSQDLGGGGTVYEQYF. The CDR3 DNA reads as TGTGCCAGCAGCCAAGATCTTGGGGGTGGGGGAACCGTTTACGAGCAGTACTTC.

This chain links TRBV7-9 with TRBJ2-7; D might be TRBD1 (5 bases). V lost 2 bases and J 2 bases, leaving 10 bases between the germline ends. The germline gives CDR1 SEHNR, CDR2 FQNEAQ (reference sequence). This CDR3 region has 14 residues. The CDR3 region has the DNA TGTGCCAGCAGCTTAATCGGCAGGGCCTACGAGCAGTACTTC. This codes for CASSLIGRAYEQYF. The whole variable domain, filled in from reference TRBV7-9 and TRBJ2-7, reads DTGVSQNPRHKITKRGQNVTFRCDPISEHNRLYWYRQTLGQGPEFLTYFQNEAQLEKSRLLSDRFSAERPKGSFSTLEIQRTEQGDSAMYLCASSLIGRAYEQYFGPGTRLTVT.

There are a few counts of this clonotype. V usage is TRBV20-1 and J usage is TRBJ2-1, with unresolved D. Trimming removed 1 base at V and 6 bases at J, with 10 bases between. The germline gives CDR1 DFQATT, CDR2 SNEGSKA (reference sequence). The CDR3 covers 13 residues. CDR3 DNA: TGCAGTGCTAGAGCGGCTAGAAGCAATGAGCAGTTCTTC. Amino acids: CSARAARSNEQFF.

The chain links TRBV12-3 or TRBV12-4 to TRBJ2-5; D call uncertain. This CDR3 region has 15 residues. Trimming cost V 2 bases and J 0 bases, with 10 bases left between them. As DNA, the CDR3 is TGTGCCAGCAGTTTAAGACTTCCGTACCAAGAGACCCAGTACTTC. Encoded protein: CASSLRLPYQETQYF.